This T cell receptor (beta chain) was recovered during a study of hypomethylating agent response in myelodysplastic syndrome. Regarding the study as a whole: Non-responders showed more contracted clonotypes post-treatment, while responders showed more novel ones. Richness, rarefaction diversity and clonality did not change significantly after hypomethylating treatment.

Survey resolution used two replicates of around 200 ng, totaling around 400 ng DNA. As processed by the authors: Of some 170,000 unique clonotypes, approximately 1.5% were previously reported viral-epitope-specific in VDJdb. Sequenced by immunoSEQ multiplex PCR; TCRdb stores in-frame clones only, minus some. Clonal size and the V and J genes are those of that table, whereas D and trimming came from the DNA. This sample carries roughly 4,700 clones, roughly four fifths of them seen once, and the ten largest clones take 20% to 25%. About this clone: What it binds is not known.

Germline loops: CDR1 LNHDA, CDR2 SQIVND (reference sequence). This CDR3 is 16 amino acids long. V shed 10 bases and J 5 bases; nucleotides not matched to a gene: 14. This clonotype originated in a human donor with myelodysplastic syndrome. The genes are TRBV19 and TRBJ2-1, with TRBD1 matching over 10 bases. The material sequenced was bone marrow, taken before or after starting hypomethylating agent treatment for myelodysplastic syndrome (not recorded which). CDR3 nucleotides: TGTGCCATCAGACAGGGGGCCGTTAAGTCCAACAATGAGCAGTTCTTC. This gives the protein CAIRQGAVKSNNEQFF.